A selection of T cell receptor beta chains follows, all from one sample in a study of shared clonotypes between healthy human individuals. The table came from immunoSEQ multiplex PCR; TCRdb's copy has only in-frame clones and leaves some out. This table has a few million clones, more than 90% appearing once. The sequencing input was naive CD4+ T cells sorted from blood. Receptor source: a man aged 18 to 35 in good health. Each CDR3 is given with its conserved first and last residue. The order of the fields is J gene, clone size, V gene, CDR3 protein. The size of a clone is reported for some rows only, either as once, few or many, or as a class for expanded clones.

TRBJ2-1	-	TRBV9	CASSVGPHEQFF
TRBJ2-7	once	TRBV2	CASRTGRQTSYEQYF
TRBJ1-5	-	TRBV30	CAWSDRGLGQPQHF
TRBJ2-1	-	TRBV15	CATSSTSGSYNEQFF
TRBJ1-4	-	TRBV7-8	CASSLSLPLTTNEKLFF
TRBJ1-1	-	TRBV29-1	CSVDDRVPPEAFF
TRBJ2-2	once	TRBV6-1	CATTGQKNTGELFF
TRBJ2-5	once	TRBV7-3	CASSLGGLEEETQYF
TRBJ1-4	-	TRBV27	CASSHRGQGEKLFF
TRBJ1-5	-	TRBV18	CASSPEGGQPQHF
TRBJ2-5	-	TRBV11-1	CASSFRSLAGGTGETQYF
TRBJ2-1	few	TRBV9	CASSLDRRYNEQFF
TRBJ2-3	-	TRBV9	CASSVRTSTDTQYF
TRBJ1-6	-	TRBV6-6	CASSYSAGYNSPLHF
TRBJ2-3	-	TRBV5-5	CASSAEGERGMQYF
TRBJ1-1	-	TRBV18	CASSGLNTEAFF